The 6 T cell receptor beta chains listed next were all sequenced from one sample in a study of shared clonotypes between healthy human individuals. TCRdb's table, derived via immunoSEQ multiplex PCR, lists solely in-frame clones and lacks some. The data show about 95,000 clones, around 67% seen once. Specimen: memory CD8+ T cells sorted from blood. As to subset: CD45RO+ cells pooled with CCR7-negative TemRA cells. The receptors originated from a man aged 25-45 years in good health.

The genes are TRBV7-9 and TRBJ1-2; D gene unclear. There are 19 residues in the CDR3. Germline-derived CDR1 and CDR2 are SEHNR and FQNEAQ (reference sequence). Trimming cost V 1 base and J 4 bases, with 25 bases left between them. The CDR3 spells CASSLVSGSTDLMSYGYTF. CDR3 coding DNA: TGTGCCAGCAGCTTAGTGTCGGGGTCCACCGATTTGATGTCCTATGGCTACACCTTC.

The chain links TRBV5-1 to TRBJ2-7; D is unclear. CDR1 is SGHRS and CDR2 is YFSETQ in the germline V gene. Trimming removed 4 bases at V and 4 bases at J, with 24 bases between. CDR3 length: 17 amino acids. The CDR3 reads CASSGMDYRISFYEQYF. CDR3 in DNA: TGCGCCAGCAGCGGCATGGATTACAGAATATCATTTTACGAGCAGTACTTC.

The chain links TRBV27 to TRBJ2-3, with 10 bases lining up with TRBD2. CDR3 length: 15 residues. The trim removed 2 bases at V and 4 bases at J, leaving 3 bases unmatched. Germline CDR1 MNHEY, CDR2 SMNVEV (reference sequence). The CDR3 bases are TGTGCCAGCAGTTTAACTAGCGGGGCGGCAGATACGCAGTATTTT. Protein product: CASSLTSGAADTQYF.

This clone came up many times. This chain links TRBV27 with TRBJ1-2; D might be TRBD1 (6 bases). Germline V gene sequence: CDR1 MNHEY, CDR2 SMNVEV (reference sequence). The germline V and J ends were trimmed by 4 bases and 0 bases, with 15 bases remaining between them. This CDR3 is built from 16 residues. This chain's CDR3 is CASSSKRTEPNYGYTF. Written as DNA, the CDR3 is TGTGCCAGCAGTTCAAAAAGGACAGAACCTAACTATGGCTACACCTTC.

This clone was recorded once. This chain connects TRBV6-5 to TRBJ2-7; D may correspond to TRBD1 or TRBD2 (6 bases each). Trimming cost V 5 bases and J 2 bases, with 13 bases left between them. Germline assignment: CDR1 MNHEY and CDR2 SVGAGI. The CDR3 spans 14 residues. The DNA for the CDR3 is TGTGCCAGCAGTCAACAGGAGGGGGCCTACGAGCAGTACTTC. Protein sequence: CASSQQEGAYEQYF.

The CDR3: CASSDTGVAGELFF. The CDR3 bases are TGTGCCAGCAGCGATACAGGGGTAGCCGGGGAGCTGTTTTTT. The chain combines TRBV7-6 with TRBJ2-2; 7 bases fit TRBD1. CDR3 length: 14 residues. Germline V gene data show CDR1 as SGHVS and CDR2 as FNYEAQ. Trimming at V came to 5 bases and at J to 6 bases, leaving 6 bases not matched to a gene.